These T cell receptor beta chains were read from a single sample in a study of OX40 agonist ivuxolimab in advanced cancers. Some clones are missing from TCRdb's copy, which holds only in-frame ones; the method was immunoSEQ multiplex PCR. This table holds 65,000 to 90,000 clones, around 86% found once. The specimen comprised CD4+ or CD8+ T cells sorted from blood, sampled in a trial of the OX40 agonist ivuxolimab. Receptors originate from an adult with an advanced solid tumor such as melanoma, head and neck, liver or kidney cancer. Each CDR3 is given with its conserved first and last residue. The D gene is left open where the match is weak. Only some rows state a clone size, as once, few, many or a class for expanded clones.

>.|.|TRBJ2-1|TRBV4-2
CASSQTKGSYNEQFF
TGTGCCAGCAGCCAGACCAAGGGGTCGTACAATGAGCAGTTCTTC
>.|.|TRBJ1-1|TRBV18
CASSPKAKNTEAFF
TGTGCCAGCTCACCGAAAGCTAAGAACACTGAAGCTTTCTTT
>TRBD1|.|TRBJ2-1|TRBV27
CASSRPRDRGYNEQFF
TGTGCCAGCAGTCGCCCACGGGACAGGGGATACAATGAGCAGTTCTTC
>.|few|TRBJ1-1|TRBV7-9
CASSLRGNTEAFF
TGTGCCAGCAGCTTACGGGGGAACACTGAAGCTTTCTTT
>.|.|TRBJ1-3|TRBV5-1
CASSPRQQTGNTIYF
TGCGCCAGCAGCCCACGACAGCAAACTGGAAACACCATATATTTT
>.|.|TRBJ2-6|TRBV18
CASSPFRGDSGSGANVLTF
TGTGCCAGCTCACCTTTCCGAGGAGATAGTGGCTCTGGGGCCAACGTCCTGACTTTC
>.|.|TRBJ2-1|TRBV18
CASSPGRVNEQFF
TGTGCCAGCTCACCAGGTCGGGTGAATGAGCAGTTCTTC
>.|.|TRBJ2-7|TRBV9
CASSVVRTDLIEQYF
TGTGCCAGCAGCGTAGTTAGGACAGATCTGATCGAGCAGTACTTC
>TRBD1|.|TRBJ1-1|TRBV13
CASSSYRGAEAFF
TGTGCCAGCAGCTCCTACAGGGGAGCTGAAGCTTTCTTT
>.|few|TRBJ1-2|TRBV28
CASSFDPTHGYTF
TGTGCCAGCAGTTTCGACCCTACGCATGGCTACACCTTC
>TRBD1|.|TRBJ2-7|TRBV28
CASSARQGSYEQYF
TGTGCCAGCAGCGCCCGACAGGGCTCCTACGAGCAGTACTTC
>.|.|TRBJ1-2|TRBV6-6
CASSYSIRQGGYGYTF
TGTGCCAGCAGTTACTCGATACGTCAAGGGGGGTATGGCTACACCTTC
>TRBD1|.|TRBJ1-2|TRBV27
CASSRRDRFGGYTF
TGTGCCAGCAGTCGCCGGGACAGGTTTGGAGGCTACACCTTC
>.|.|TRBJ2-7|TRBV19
CASQADGYEQYF
TGTGCCAGTCAGGCGGACGGATACGAGCAGTACTTC
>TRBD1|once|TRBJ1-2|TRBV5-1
CASSPRYDPGQGYGYTF
TGCGCCAGCAGCCCCCGGTACGATCCGGGACAGGGTTACGGCTACACCTTC
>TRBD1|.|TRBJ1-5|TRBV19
CASSPFPQGARNQPQHF
TGTGCCAGTAGTCCGTTCCCCCAGGGGGCTCGAAATCAGCCCCAGCATTTT
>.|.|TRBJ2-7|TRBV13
CASSLSGGYEQYF
TGTGCCAGCAGCCTCTCGGGCGGCTACGAGCAGTACTTC
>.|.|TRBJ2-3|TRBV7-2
CASSLRVLTTDTQYF
TGTGCCAGCAGCTTACGTGTCCTTACCACAGATACGCAGTATTTT
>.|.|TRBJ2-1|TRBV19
CASSPGVALPEQFF
TGTGCCAGTAGCCCGGGGGTAGCGCTCCCCGAGCAGTTCTTC
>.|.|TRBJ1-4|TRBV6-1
CASAGSRNEKLFF
TGTGCCAGCGCCGGCAGTCGAAATGAAAAACTGTTTTTT
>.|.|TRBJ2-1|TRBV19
CASTSNSYNEQFF
TGTGCCAGTACAAGTAACTCCTACAATGAGCAGTTCTTC
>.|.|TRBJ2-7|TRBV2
CASSETAYEQYF
TGTGCCAGCAGTGAAACTGCCTACGAGCAGTACTTC
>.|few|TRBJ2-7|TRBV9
CASSQGGNSYEQYF
TGTGCCAGCAGCCAGGGCGGGAACTCCTACGAGCAGTACTTC
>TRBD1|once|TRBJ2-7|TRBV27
CASDRGDYEQYF
TGTGCCAGCGACAGGGGGGACTACGAGCAGTACTTC
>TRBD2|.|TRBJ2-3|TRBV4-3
CASSQAVLAASTDTQYF
TGCGCCAGCAGCCAAGCGGTACTAGCGGCTAGCACAGATACGCAGTATTTT
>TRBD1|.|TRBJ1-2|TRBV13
CASSRDRANGGYTF
TGTGCCAGCAGCCGGGACAGGGCCAATGGTGGCTACACCTTC